This T cell receptor beta chain came from a study of graft-versus-host responses after intestinal transplantation. This CDR3 region has 15 residues. Germline V gene sequence: CDR1 SNHLY, CDR2 FYNNEI. Trimming took off 2 bases at V and 5 bases at J, with 12 bases between the two ends. Data came from immunoSEQ multiplex PCR; TCRdb stores just in-frame clones and leaves some out. The table shows about 97,000 clones, with approximately 90% occurring only once. The TCR comes from a human patient who received an intestinal transplant, so some T cells may come from the graft donor. This rearrangement joins TRBV2 to TRBJ2-2; D is perhaps TRBD1 (5 bases). Specimen: PBMCs, collected approximately 420 days after intestinal transplant. DNA of the CDR3: TGTGCCAGCAGTGAATATCAGGGCGGAACCGGGGAGCTGTTTTTT. Protein sequence: CASSEYQGGTGELFF. Based on the CDR3 plus reference TRBV2 and TRBJ2-2, the full variable domain is EPEVTQTPSHQVTQMGQEVILRCVPISNHLYFYWYRQILGQKVEFLVSFYNNEISEKSEIFDDQFSVERPDGSNFTLKIRSTKLEDSAMYFCASSEYQGGTGELFFGEGSRLTVL.